This section outlines one TCR beta chain sequence together with its context. This record comes from a study of control samples from healthy donors and cancer patients. The assay was immunoSEQ multiplex PCR, and TCRdb's table has in-frame clones only and misses some. The data show 150,000 to 200,000 clones, just over 90% seen once. With V trimmed by 5 bases and J by 12 bases, 10 bases remained unmatched. CDR3 length: 13 amino acids. Germline CDR1 and CDR2: SGHTA and FQGTGA. The sequence was obtained from a man aged 30 to 45 in good health. Material for sequencing was blood. The chain carries TRBV7-3 and TRBJ2-1, with TRBD2 matching over 7 bases. The CDR3 DNA follows: TGTGCCAGCAGCCCCCCAGGAACGGGAGGGCAGTTCTTC. Protein product: CASSPPGTGGQFF.